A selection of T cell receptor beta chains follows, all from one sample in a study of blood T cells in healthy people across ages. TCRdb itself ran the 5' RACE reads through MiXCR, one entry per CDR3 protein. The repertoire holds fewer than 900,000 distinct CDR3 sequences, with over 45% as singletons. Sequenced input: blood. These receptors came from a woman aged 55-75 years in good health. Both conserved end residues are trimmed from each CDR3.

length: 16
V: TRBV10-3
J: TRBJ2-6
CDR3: AISESKASGAGANVLT

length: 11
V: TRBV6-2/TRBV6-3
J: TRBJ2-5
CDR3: ASSYSEPGPQY

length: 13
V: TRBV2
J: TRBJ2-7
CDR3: ASKRTTGQAYEQY

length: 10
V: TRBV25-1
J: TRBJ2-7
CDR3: ASSVQGYEQY

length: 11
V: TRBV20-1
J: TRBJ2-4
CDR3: SARDYSGNIQY

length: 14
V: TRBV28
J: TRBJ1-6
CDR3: ASTPRWGTLNSPLH

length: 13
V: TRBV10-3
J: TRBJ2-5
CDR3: AISESRQGYNEQY

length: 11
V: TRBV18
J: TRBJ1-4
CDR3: ASSPGGAEKLF

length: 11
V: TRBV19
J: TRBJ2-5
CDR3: ASSITRVETQY

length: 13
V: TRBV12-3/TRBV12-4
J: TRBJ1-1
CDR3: ASSPGDGMNTEAF

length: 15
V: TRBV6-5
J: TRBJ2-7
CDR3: ASSYSISAGGPYEQY

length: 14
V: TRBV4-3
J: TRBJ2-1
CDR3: ASSTYFLSSYNEQF

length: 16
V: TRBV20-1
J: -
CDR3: SARDFRGLAISYNEQY

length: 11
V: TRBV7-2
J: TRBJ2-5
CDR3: ASSLTGVQTQY

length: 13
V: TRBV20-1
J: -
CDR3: SAREGSGEVGEQY

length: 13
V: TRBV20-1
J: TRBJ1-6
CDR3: SATPRDRGYSPLH

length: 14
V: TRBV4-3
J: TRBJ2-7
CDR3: ASSQDAGQNPYEQY

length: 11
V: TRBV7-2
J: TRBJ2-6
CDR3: ASSGSGANVLT

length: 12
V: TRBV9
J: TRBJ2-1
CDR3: ASSAMDLGNKQF

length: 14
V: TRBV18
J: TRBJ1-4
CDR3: ASSPPGSGRKEKLF

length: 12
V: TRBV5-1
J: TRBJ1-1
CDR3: ASRPELAGTEAF

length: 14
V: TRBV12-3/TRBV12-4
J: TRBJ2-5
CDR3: ASSSPTLKGPGTQY

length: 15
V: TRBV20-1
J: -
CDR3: SATPILPALSIYEQY

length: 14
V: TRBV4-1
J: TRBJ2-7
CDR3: ASSPGRGVRSYEQY

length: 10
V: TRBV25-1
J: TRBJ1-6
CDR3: ASKDRGSPLH

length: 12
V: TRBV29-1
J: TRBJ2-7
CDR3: SVVVSGRENEQY

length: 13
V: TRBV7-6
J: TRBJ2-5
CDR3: ASGVGQGFGKTQY

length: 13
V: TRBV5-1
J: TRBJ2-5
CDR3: ASSPRDPEKETQY

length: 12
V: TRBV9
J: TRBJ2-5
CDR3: ASSVGVAGGPTY

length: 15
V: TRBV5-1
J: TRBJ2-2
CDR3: ASSLSWYRAITGELF

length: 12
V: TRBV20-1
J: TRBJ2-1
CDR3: SAGGAVASNEQF

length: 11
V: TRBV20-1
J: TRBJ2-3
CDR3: SAHLADTDTQY

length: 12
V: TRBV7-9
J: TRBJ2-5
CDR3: ASSLVRVQETQY

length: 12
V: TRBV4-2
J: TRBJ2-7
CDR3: ASSQGTSVSEQY

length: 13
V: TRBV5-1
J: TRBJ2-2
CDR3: ASSLDDRATGELF

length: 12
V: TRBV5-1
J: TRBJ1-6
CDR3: ASSQDGTDSPLH

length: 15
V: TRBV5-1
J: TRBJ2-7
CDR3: ASSLGLAGGNHYEQY

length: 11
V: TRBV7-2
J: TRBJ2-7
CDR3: ASGTGNRDEQY

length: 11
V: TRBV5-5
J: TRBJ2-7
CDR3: ASSLNPLYEQY

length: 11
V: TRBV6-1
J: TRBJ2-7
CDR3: ASSESLSSEQY

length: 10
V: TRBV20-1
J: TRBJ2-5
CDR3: SARSASEAQY

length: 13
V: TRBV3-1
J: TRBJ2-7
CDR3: ASSSRTRGSYEQY

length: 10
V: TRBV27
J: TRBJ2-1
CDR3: ASRRAANEQF

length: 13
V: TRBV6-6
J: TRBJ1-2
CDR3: ASTPAGTGSYGYT

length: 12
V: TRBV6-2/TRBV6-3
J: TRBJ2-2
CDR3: ASSRTSGTGELF

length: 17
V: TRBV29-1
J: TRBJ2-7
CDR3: SVALSGTGRDRSYYEQY

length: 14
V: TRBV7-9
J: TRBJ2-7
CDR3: ASSFGGGPRRNEQY

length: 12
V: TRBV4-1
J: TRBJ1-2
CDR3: ASSQESRRRGYT

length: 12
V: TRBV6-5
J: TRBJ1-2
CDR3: ASSYSSRGNGYT

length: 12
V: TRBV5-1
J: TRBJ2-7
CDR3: ASSAGGQGYEQY

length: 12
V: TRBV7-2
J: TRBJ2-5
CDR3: ASTPSVYQETQY

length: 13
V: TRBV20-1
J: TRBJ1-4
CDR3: SARQGRRNQEKLF

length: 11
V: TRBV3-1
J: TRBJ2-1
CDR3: ASSLGWYNEQF

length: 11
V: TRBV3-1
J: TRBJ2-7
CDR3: ASSRQSSYEQY

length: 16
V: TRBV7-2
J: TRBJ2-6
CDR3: ASSSGLAGATGANVLT

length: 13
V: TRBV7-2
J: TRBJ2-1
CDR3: ASSLGGGTYNEQF

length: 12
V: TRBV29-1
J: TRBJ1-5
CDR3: SVADGERNQPQH